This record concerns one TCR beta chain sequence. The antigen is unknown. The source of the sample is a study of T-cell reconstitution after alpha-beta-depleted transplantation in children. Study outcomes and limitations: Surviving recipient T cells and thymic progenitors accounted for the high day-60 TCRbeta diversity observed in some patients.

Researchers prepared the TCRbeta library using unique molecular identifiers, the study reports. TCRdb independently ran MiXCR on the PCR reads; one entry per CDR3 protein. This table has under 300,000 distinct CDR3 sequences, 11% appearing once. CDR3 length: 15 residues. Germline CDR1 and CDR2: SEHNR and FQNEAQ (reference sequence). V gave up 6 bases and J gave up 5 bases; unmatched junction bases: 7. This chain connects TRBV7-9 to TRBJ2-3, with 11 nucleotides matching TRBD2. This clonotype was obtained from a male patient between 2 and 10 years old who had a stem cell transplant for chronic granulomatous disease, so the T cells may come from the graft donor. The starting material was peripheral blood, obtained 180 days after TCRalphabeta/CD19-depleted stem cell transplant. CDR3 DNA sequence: TGTGCCAGCAGTACTCTAGCGGGAGGACAAGATACGCAGTATTTT. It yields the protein CASSTLAGGQDTQYF. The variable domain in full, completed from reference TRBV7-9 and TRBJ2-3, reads DTGVSQNPRHKITKRGQNVTFRCDPISEHNRLYWYRQTLGQGPEFLTYFQNEAQLEKSRLLSDRFSAERPKGSFSTLEIQRTEQGDSAMYLCASSTLAGGQDTQYFGPGTRLTVL.